Below, 23 T cell receptor beta chains from the same sample are listed, as sequenced in a study of OX40 agonist ivuxolimab in advanced cancers. The method was immunoSEQ multiplex PCR; TCRdb's version includes in-frame clones alone and lacks a portion of them. The repertoire holds just under 85,000 clones, over 65% seen once, with 0.7% to 0.9% in the top ten. The sample here was CD4+ or CD8+ T cells sorted from blood, taken in a trial of the OX40 agonist ivuxolimab. The receptor source for this set is an adult with an advanced solid tumor such as melanoma, head and neck, liver or kidney cancer.

This clone showed up just a few times. V and J are TRBV21-1 and TRBJ2-7; TRBD1 is taken as the D call from the table, unchecked against the DNA. TRBV21-1 is annotated as a pseudogene. The CDR3 contains 15 residues. For the CDR3, the DNA is TGTGCCAGCAGCAAACGAGGGGGTCACTCCTACGAGCAGTACTTC. Translated: CASSKRGGHSYEQYF.

In nucleotides, the CDR3 is TGTGCCAGCAGTATTGACAGATATGGCTACACCTTC. It codes for CASSIDRYGYTF. V gene TRBV2 combines with J gene TRBJ1-2; D possibly corresponds to TRBD1 (5 bases). CDR3 length: 12 residues. The germline gives CDR1 SNHLY, CDR2 FYNNEI. Trimming took off 5 bases at V and 5 bases at J, with 9 bases between the two ends.

Only a few counts were recorded for this clone. The chain has TRBV19 and TRBJ1-1; 10 bases are shared with TRBD1. The CDR3 spans 15 residues. V trimming: 4 bases; J trimming: 6 bases; junction bases outside the gene matches: 8. CDR1 LNHDA and CDR2 SQIVND come from the germline V gene (reference sequence). In DNA form, the CDR3 reads TGTGCCAGTAGTAAGGGGACAGGGGATTTTGCTGAAGCTTTCTTT. It yields the protein CASSKGTGDFAEAFF.

The chain joins TRBV19 to TRBJ2-3, with TRBD2 identical over 9 bases. This CDR3 is 16 amino acids long. The junction had 10 bases not matched to a gene; V was cut back by 5 bases and J by 4 bases. The germline CDR1 and CDR2 sequences are LNHDA and SQIVND (reference sequence). CDR3 region: CASSRAGGPGADTQYF. The CDR3 coding sequence is TGTGCCAGTAGTCGCGCGGGGGGGCCTGGAGCAGATACGCAGTATTTT. The full variable domain, completed using reference TRBV19 and TRBJ2-3, is DGGITQSPKYLFRKEGQNVTLSCEQNLNHDAMYWYRQDPGQGLRLIYYSQIVNDFQKGDIAEGYSVSREKKESFPLTVTSAQKNPTAFYLCASSRAGGPGADTQYFGPGTRLTVL.

The rearrangement joins TRBV18 to TRBJ2-5; 11 bases match TRBD2. V shed 8 bases and J 5 bases; nucleotides not matched to a gene: 7. The CDR3 runs to 14 residues. The germline V gene has CDR1 KGHSH and CDR2 LQKENI. Here the CDR3 DNA reads TGTGCCAGCAAGGGACTAGCGGCTGGGGAGACCCAGTACTTC. Protein sequence: CASKGLAAGETQYF.

The rearrangement joins TRBV9 to TRBJ2-2; weak D call: TRBD1 (6 bases). Trimming cost V 4 bases and J 6 bases, with 16 bases left between them. The CDR3 length is 15 residues. Looked up from germline, CDR1 is SGDLS and CDR2 is YYNGEE. CDR3 residues: CASSTQGKGPGELFF. CDR3 sequence (DNA): TGTGCCAGCAGCACACAGGGAAAGGGTCCCGGGGAGCTGTTTTTT.

The chain recombines TRBV5-8 with TRBJ1-1; perhaps TRBD1 as D (6 bases). CDR1 and CDR2 (germline): SGHTS, YDEGEE. The CDR3 has 16 residues. With 3 bases removed from V and 0 bases from J, the gap between germline ends came to 15 bases. Here the CDR3 DNA reads TGTGCCAGCAGCTCACGGGGACAATTCATGAACACTGAAGCTTTCTTT. It yields the protein CASSSRGQFMNTEAFF.

The chain carries TRBV28 and TRBJ1-5; perhaps TRBD1 as D (5 bases). CDR3 length equals 13 residues. The V end lost 6 bases, the J end lost 7 bases, and 13 bases lay between the germline ends. Germline V gene data show CDR1 as MDHEN and CDR2 as SYDVKM. This chain's CDR3 is CASRRQSSQPQHF. CDR3 bases: TGTGCCAGCAGAAGACAGTCCAGCCAGCCCCAGCATTTT.

This clone was recorded only once. The genes are TRBV30 and TRBJ2-3, with 8 nucleotides matching TRBD2. V trimming: 4 bases; J trimming: 5 bases; junction bases outside the gene matches: 5. Germline lookup yields CDR1 GTSNPN and CDR2 SVGIG (reference sequence). The CDR3 loop spans 13 amino acids. CDR3 region: CAWTPGGVDTQYF. CDR3 coding DNA: TGTGCCTGGACCCCGGGGGGGGTAGATACGCAGTATTTT.

The chain is built from TRBV5-6 and TRBJ1-1; D possibly corresponds to TRBD1 (6 bases). Germline CDR1 is SGHDT and CDR2 is YYEEEE. This CDR3 is 13 amino acids long. Trimming pared 3 bases from V and 2 bases from J, leaving 8 bases between. The CDR3 spells CASSWTANTEAFF. As DNA, the CDR3 is TGTGCCAGCAGCTGGACAGCTAACACTGAAGCTTTCTTT.

This rearrangement joins TRBV18 to TRBJ1-2; possibly TRBD1 for D (6 bases). Per the germline V gene, CDR1 is KGHSH and CDR2 is LQKENI. V lost 3 bases to trimming and J lost 0 bases, with 8 bases between them. This CDR3 is 14 amino acids long. This CDR3 reads CASSPGTSNYGYTF. The DNA for the CDR3 is TGTGCCAGCTCACCTGGGACATCTAACTATGGCTACACCTTC.

The rearrangement links TRBV7-2 to TRBJ1-1; D ambiguous. Trimming stripped 5 bases from V and 1 base from J, with 8 bases between. CDR3 length: 13 residues. CDR1 and CDR2 from the germline V gene are SGHTA and FQGNSA. CDR3 sequence (DNA): TGTGCCAGCAGCCCACAGAAGAACACTGAAGCTTTCTTT. The encoded protein is CASSPQKNTEAFF.

The rearrangement links TRBV7-3 to TRBJ1-1; TRBD1 matches 7 bases. CDR1 SGHTA and CDR2 FQGTGA come from the germline V gene. The ends lost 5 bases at V and 5 bases at J; junction bases unmatched: 8. The CDR3 sequence is 14 residues long. CDR3: CASSATTRGTEAFF. The CDR3 nucleotides read TGTGCCAGCAGCGCGACTACCAGGGGGACTGAAGCTTTCTTT. Together with reference TRBV7-3 and TRBJ1-1, the CDR3 gives the full variable domain: GAGVSQTPSNKVTEKGKYVELRCDPISGHTALYWYRQSLGQGPEFLIYFQGTGAADDSGLPNDRFFAVRPEGSVSTLKIQRTERGDSAVYLCASSATTRGTEAFFGQGTRLTVV.

This chain links TRBV6-6 with TRBJ1-1, with D unresolved. Per germline, CDR1 MNHNY and CDR2 SVGAGI (reference sequence). This CDR3 is 13 amino acids long. The V gene lost 7 bases and the J gene lost 1 base, with 10 bases spanning the gap. CDR3 DNA: TGTGCCAGCACCACCCCACCGAACACTGAAGCTTTCTTT. Translated, it gives CASTTPPNTEAFF.

The rearrangement uses TRBV9 and TRBJ2-2, with 11 bases fitting TRBD2. V shed 3 bases, J shed 6 bases, and the junction held 7 bases outside the gene matches. This CDR3 is 16 amino acids long. Per germline, CDR1 SGDLS and CDR2 YYNGEE. CDR3 DNA sequence: TGTGCCAGCAGCGGACAACTAGCGGGGGCGGCCGGGGAGCTGTTTTTT. Its translation: CASSGQLAGAAGELFF.

The chain links TRBV5-3 to TRBJ1-1; D possibly corresponds to TRBD1 (6 bases). TRBV5-3 is an ORF, with its function uncertain. CDR3 length: 17 amino acids. V lost 4 bases to trimming and J lost 4 bases, with 23 bases between them. The CDR3 nucleotides read TGTGCCAGAAGCCAAATAAGAAACCCGGGGGGCTCCACTGAAGCTTTCTTT. Its protein is CARSQIRNPGGSTEAFF.

The chain has TRBV10-3 and TRBJ1-5; D might be TRBD1 (5 bases). Trimming took 6 bases from V and 5 from J, leaving 11 bases between them. The CDR3 consists of 13 residues. Germline lookup yields CDR1 ENHRY and CDR2 SYGVKD. CDR3 in DNA: TGTGCCATCAGCTCGGAGGGGTATCAGCCCCAGCATTTT. It yields the protein CAISSEGYQPQHF.

This sequence joins TRBV7-3 and TRBJ2-5; D assignment may be TRBD1 or TRBD2 (6 bases each). Germline lookup yields CDR1 SGHTA and CDR2 FQGTGA. This CDR3 region has 15 residues. V was trimmed by 1 base and J by 3 bases, leaving 12 bases between them. CDR3 sequence reads: CASSLNGRGEETQYF. The CDR3 DNA sequence: TGTGCCAGCAGCTTAAACGGAAGGGGGGAAGAGACCCAGTACTTC. Using reference TRBV7-3 and TRBJ2-5 for the parts outside the CDR3, the full variable domain is GAGVSQTPSNKVTEKGKYVELRCDPISGHTALYWYRQSLGQGPEFLIYFQGTGAADDSGLPNDRFFAVRPEGSVSTLKIQRTERGDSAVYLCASSLNGRGEETQYFGPGTRLLVL.

The rearrangement uses TRBV10-3 and TRBJ2-7; TRBD2 agrees at 13 bases. V lost 8 bases to trimming and J lost 5 bases; unmatched junction nucleotides: 3. Germline V gives CDR1 ENHRY, CDR2 SYGVKD. This CDR3 has 13 amino acids. The CDR3 here is CAIGGTSGDEQYF. The CDR3 DNA is TGTGCCATCGGGGGGACTAGCGGGGACGAGCAGTACTTC.

This sequence joins TRBV28 and TRBJ1-6, with 10 bases lining up with TRBD1. The CDR3 has 18 residues. With V trimmed by 5 bases and J by 7 bases, 14 bases remained unmatched. Germline CDR1 MDHEN, CDR2 SYDVKM. In DNA, the CDR3 is TGTGCCAGCAGTCAACCGGGACAGGGGCCACCGAACAATTCACCCCTCCACTTT. This gives the protein CASSQPGQGPPNNSPLHF.

V and J are TRBV4-3 and TRBJ1-2; the match to TRBD1 covers 7 bases. The V and J ends lost 0 bases and 0 bases, in that order; junction bases with no gene match: 16. This CDR3 is 20 amino acids long. CDR1 and CDR2 from the germline V gene are LGHNA and YSLEER. The CDR3, as DNA: TGCGCCAGCAGCCAAGAAAGCTTAGACAGGGAAATCGGTCCTAACTATGGCTACACCTTC. Residues: CASSQESLDREIGPNYGYTF.

V gene TRBV19 combines with J gene TRBJ1-3; no firm D call. The CDR3 consists of 16 residues. Germline assignment: CDR1 LNHDA and CDR2 SQIVND (reference sequence). V lost 4 bases and J 8 bases, leaving 21 bases between the germline ends. CDR3 in amino acids: CASSTGIEAVWDTIYF. The CDR3 DNA reads TGTGCCAGTAGTACGGGGATCGAGGCGGTTTGGGACACCATATATTTT.

The rearrangement uses TRBV18 and TRBJ2-2, with TRBD1 identical over 9 bases. Germline V gene data show CDR1 as KGHSH and CDR2 as LQKENI. The CDR3 is 15 amino acids. J lost 4 bases, V lost 3 bases, and 3 bases had no gene match. This CDR3 is CASSPGQGSTGELFF. As DNA, the CDR3 is TGTGCCAGCTCACCGGGACAGGGAAGCACCGGGGAGCTGTTTTTT.